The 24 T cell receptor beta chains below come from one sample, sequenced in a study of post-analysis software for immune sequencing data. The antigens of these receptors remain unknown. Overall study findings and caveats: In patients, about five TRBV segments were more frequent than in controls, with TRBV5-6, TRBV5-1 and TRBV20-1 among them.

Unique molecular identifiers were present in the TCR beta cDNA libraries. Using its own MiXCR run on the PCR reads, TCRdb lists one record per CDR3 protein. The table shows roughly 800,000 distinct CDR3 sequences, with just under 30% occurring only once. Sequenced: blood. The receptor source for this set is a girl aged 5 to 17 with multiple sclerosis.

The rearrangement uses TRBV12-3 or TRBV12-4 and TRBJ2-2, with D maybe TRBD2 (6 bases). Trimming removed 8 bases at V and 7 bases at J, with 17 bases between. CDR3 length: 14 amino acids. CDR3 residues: CASHTGRDHGELFF. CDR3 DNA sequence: TGTGCCAGCCACACCGGGAGAGATCACGGGGAGCTGTTTTTT.

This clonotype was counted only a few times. The CDR3 protein is CASGSRKQGETQYF. The CDR3 DNA follows: TGTGCCAGCGGGTCTAGAAAACAGGGGGAGACCCAGTACTTC. The chain couples TRBV7-2 to TRBJ2-5; 7 bases align to TRBD1. The CDR3 covers 14 residues. The V and J ends lost 8 bases and 5 bases, in that order; junction bases with no gene match: 11. Germline CDR1 is SGHTA and CDR2 is FQGNSA.

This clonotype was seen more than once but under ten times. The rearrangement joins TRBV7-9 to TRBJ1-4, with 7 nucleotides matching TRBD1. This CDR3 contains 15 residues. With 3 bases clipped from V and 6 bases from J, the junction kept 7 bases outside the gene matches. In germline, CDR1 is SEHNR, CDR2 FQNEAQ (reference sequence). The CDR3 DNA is TGTGCCAGCAGCTTCGGGACAGCGGTAGATGAAAAACTGTTTTTT. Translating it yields CASSFGTAVDEKLFF.

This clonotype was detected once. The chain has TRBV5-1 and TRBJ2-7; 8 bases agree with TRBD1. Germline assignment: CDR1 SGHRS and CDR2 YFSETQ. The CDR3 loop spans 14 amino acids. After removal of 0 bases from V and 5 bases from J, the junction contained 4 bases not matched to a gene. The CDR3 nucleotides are TGCGCCAGCAGCTTGGGGGACAGGAGCGACGAGCAGTACTTC. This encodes CASSLGDRSDEQYF.

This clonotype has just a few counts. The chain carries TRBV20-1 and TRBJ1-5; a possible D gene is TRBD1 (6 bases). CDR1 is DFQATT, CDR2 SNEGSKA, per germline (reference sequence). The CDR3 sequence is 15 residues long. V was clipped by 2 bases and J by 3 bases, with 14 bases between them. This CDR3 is CSARPQGSYNQPQHF. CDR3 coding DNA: TGCAGTGCTAGACCGCAGGGGTCGTACAATCAGCCCCAGCATTTT.

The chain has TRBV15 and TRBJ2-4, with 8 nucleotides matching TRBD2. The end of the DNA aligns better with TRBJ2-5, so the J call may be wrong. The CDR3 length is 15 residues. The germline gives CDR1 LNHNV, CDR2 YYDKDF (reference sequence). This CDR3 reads CATSRGAGGGKTQYF. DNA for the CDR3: TGTGCCACCAGCAGAGGTGCGGGGGGCGGAAAGACCCAGTACTTC.

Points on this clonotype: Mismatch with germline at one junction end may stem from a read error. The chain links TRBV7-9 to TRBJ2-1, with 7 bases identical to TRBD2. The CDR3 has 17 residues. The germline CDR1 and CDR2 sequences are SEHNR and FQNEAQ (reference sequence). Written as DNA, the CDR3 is TGCGCCAGCAGCCCTCCGGACGGCGAGCGGGACGACAATGAGCAGTTCTTC. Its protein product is CASSPPDGERDDNEQFF.

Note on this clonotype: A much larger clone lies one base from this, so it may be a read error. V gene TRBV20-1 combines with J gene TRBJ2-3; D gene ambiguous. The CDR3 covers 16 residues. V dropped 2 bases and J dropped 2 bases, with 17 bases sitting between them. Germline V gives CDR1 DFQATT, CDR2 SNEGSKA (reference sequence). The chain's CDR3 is CSARSKARLLTDTQYF. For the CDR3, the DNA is TGCAGTGCTAGATCAAAGGCTAGACTCCTCACAGATACGCAGTATTTT.

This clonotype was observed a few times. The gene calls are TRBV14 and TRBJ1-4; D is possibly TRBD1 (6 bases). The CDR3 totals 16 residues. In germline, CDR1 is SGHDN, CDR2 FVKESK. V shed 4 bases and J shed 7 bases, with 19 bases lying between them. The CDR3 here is CASSPQTGSWGEKLFF. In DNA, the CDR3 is TGTGCCAGCAGCCCCCAGACAGGCTCATGGGGTGAAAAACTGTTTTTT.

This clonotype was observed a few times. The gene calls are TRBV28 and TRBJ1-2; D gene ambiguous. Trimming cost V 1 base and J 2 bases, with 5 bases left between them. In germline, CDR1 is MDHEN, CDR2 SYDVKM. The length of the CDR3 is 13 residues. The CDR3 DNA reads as TGTGCCAGCAGTTTATCCTTAAACTATGGCTACACCTTC. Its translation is CASSLSLNYGYTF.

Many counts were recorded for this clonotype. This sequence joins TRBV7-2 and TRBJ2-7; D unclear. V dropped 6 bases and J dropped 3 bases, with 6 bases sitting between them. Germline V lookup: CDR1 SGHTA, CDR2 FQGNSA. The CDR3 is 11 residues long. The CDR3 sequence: CASRLDYEQYF. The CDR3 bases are TGTGCCAGCAGGCTCGACTACGAGCAGTACTTC.

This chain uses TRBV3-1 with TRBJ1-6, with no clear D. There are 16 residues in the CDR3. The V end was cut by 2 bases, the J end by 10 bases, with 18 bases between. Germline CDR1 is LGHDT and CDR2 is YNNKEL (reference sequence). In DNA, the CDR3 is TGTGCCAGCAGCCAATTGCGGGCTTCCCGAGACTCACCCCTCCACTTT. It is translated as CASSQLRASRDSPLHF.

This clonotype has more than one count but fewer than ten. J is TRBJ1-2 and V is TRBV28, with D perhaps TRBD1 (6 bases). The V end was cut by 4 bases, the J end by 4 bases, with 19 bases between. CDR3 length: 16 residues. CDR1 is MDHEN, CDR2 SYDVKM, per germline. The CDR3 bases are TGTGCCAGCAGTTCCCCAGGGGTCTCCCTCGTCTATGGCTACACCTTC. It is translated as CASSSPGVSLVYGYTF.

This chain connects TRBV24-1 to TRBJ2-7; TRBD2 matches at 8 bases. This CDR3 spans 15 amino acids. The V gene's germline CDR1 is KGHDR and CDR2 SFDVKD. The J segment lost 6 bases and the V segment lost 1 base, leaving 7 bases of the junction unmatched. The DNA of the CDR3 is TGTGCCACCAGTGATTTCAGGGCGGGAGGAGGCGAGCAGTACTTC. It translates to CATSDFRAGGGEQYF.

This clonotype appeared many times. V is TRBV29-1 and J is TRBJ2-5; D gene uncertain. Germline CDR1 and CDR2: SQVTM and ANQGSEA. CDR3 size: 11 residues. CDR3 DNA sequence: TGCACCTACGGGTTCCGGGAGACCCAGTACTTC. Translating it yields CTYGFRETQYF.

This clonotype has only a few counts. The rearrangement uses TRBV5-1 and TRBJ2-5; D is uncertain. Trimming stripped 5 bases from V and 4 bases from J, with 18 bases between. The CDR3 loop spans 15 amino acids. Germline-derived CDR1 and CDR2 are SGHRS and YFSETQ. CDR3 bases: TGCGCCAGCAGAAGGGTTTTGGTGGGTTTAGAGACCCAGTACTTC. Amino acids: CASRRVLVGLETQYF.

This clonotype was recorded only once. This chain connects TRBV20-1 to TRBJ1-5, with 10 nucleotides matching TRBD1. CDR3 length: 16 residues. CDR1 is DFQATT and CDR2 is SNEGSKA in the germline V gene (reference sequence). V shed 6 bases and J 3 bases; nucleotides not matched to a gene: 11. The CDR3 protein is CSAGPGTGVTNQPQHF. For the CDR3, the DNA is TGCAGTGCGGGCCCCGGGACAGGGGTCACCAATCAGCCCCAGCATTTT.

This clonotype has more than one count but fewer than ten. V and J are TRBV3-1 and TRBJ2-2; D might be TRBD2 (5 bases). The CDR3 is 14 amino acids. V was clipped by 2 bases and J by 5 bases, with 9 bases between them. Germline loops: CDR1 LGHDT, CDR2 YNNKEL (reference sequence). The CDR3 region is CASSQSSGTGELFF. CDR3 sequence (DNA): TGTGCCAGCAGCCAATCATCGGGAACCGGGGAGCTGTTTTTT.

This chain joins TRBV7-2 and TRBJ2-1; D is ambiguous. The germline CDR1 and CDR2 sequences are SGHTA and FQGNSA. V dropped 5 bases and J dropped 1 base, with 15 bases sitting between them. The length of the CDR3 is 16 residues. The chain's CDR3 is CASSPNPWGSYNEQFF. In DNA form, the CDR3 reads TGTGCCAGCAGCCCTAACCCTTGGGGTTCCTACAATGAGCAGTTCTTC.

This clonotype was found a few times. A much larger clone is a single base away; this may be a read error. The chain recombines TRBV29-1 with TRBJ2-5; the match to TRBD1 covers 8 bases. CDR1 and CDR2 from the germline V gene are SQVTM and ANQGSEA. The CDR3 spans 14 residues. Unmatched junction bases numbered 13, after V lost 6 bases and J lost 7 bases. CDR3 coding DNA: TGCAGCGTGAAGGACAGGGTGCCCCGGGGGACCCAGTACTTC. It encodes CSVKDRVPRGTQYF.

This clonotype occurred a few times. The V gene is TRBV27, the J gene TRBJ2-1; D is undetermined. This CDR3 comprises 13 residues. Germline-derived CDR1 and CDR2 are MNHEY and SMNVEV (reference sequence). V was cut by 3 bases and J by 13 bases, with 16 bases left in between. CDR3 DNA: TGTGCCAGCAGTTTTCGGCTGAGAGAGACCCAGTTCTTC. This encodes CASSFRLRETQFF.

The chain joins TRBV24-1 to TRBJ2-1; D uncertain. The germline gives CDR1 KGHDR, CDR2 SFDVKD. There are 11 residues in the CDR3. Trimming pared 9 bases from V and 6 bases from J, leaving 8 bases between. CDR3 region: CATSQSNEQFF. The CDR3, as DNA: TGTGCCACCTCTCAATCCAATGAGCAGTTCTTC.

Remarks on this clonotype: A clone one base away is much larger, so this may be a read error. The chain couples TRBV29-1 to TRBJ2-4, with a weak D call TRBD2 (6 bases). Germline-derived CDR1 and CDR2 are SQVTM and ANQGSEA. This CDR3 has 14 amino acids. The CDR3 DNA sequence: TGCGGCGCCCGGGACTTTTCAGCCAAAAACATTCAGTACTTC. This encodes CGARDFSAKNIQYF.

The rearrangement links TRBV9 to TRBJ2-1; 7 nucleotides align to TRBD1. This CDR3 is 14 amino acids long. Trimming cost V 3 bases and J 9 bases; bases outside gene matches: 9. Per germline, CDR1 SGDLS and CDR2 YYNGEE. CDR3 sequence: CASSANLGDSEQFF. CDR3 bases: TGTGCCAGCAGCGCCAATCTAGGGGACAGTGAGCAGTTCTTC.